One sample yielded the 13 T cell receptor beta chains listed below, sequenced in a study of human T cells and chemical hapten exposure. Time point given: patch test 1, 2 weeks after DPC sensitization. Treatment reported: therapeutic diphenylcyclopropenone sensitization with weekly scalp DPC. TCRdb passed the RACE reads through MiXCR, listing each CDR3 protein once. The data hold 370,000 or so distinct CDR3 sequences, with about 4.8% observed a single time. The sample was whole blood, taken in connection with sensitization to the hapten diphenylcyclopropenone (DPC). The receptor source for this set is a woman in her forties or fifties with alopecia areata. Some clones in this sample may be carry-over from other donors' samples.

This clonotype was seen many times. The chain is built from TRBV7-6 and TRBJ2-2, with TRBD1 identical over 7 bases. The ends lost 5 bases at V and 4 bases at J; junction bases unmatched: 7. Per germline, CDR1 SGHVS and CDR2 FNYEAQ. The CDR3 contains 15 residues. As DNA, the CDR3 is TGTGCCAGCAGCCCCGGCAACAGGGGCACCGGGGAGCTGTTTTTT. Translated, it gives CASSPGNRGTGELFF.

This clonotype turned up a few times. The chain has TRBV10-2 and TRBJ2-7; D unclear. Trimming removed 5 bases at V and 4 bases at J, with 6 bases between. Germline lookup yields CDR1 WSHSY and CDR2 SAAADI. The CDR3 is made up of 11 amino acids. CDR3 sequence: CASSIGYEQYF. For the CDR3, the DNA is TGCGCCAGCAGTATAGGTTACGAGCAGTACTTC.

V usage is TRBV6-2 or TRBV6-3 and J usage is TRBJ2-7, with D perhaps matching TRBD1 (5 bases). The CDR3 totals 15 residues. Germline V gene data show CDR1 as MNHEY and CDR2 as SVGEGT. V lost 2 bases, J lost 3 bases, and 14 bases lay in between. The CDR3 here is CASSYDSRNLYEQYF. For the CDR3, the DNA is TGTGCCAGCAGTTACGACAGTCGCAACCTCTACGAGCAGTACTTC.

J is TRBJ2-1 and V is TRBV29-1; D is unclear. The CDR3 spans 14 residues. Germline V gene lookup returns CDR1 SQVTM and CDR2 ANQGSEA. The germline V and J ends were trimmed by 4 bases and 1 base, with 11 bases remaining between them. CDR3 sequence: CSVGRTQSYNEQFF. DNA for the CDR3: TGCAGCGTTGGGCGGACCCAATCCTACAATGAGCAGTTCTTC.

This clonotype was observed at least ten times. The V call is TRBV27, the J call TRBJ1-1; D unclear. The V and J ends lost 3 bases and 4 bases respectively, with 12 bases between them. CDR1 and CDR2 from the germline V gene are MNHEY and SMNVEV (reference sequence). The CDR3 length is 14 residues. The CDR3 here is CASSFRVLGTEAFF. DNA for the CDR3: TGTGCCAGCAGTTTTCGGGTCTTAGGCACTGAAGCTTTCTTT.

This clonotype appeared many times. This sequence joins TRBV2 and TRBJ1-1; TRBD1 might be the D (5 bases). V gave up 6 bases and J gave up 1 base, with 12 bases separating them. The CDR3 sequence is 14 residues long. Germline values: CDR1 SNHLY, CDR2 FYNNEI. The CDR3 loop is CASSSSGQNTEAFF. CDR3 DNA: TGTGCCAGCAGCAGTTCAGGACAGAACACTGAAGCTTTCTTT. Full variable domain (outside the CDR3, taken from reference TRBV2 and TRBJ1-1): EPEVTQTPSHQVTQMGQEVILRCVPISNHLYFYWYRQILGQKVEFLVSFYNNEISEKSEIFDDQFSVERPDGSNFTLKIRSTKLEDSAMYFCASSSSGQNTEAFFGQGTRLTVV.

This clonotype was seen only a few times. The V and J genes are TRBV21-1 and TRBJ2-7; TRBD2, the table's D call, lacks a check against the DNA. TRBV21-1 is recorded as a pseudogene. The CDR3 covers 17 residues. As DNA, the CDR3 is TGTGCCAGCAGCAAAGGGAGCCCTAGCGGGAGCTCCTACGAGCAGTACTTC. The encoded protein is CASSKGSPSGSSYEQYF.

The chain carries TRBV7-2 and TRBJ2-3; perhaps TRBD2 as D (6 bases). In germline, CDR1 is SGHTA, CDR2 FQGNSA. Trimming cost V 5 bases and J 4 bases, with 13 bases left between them. The CDR3 sequence is 14 residues long. CDR3 bases: TGTGCCAGCAGCGGAGGGGACTCCCCAGATACGCAGTATTTT. This translates into CASSGGDSPDTQYF.

The V and J genes are TRBV12-3 or TRBV12-4 and TRBJ2-1, with 7 bases that match TRBD1. V was pared by 5 bases and J by 0 bases, with 1 base of the junction left unmatched. CDR3 length: 14 amino acids. The CDR3 nucleotides read TGTGCCAGCAGTACAGGGGTCTCCTACAATGAGCAGTTCTTC. Amino acids: CASSTGVSYNEQFF.

This clonotype was seen only a few times. This chain links TRBV5-1 with TRBJ2-3, with 13 bases fitting TRBD2. V shed 7 bases, J shed 5 bases, and the junction held 4 bases outside the gene matches. The V gene's germline CDR1 is SGHRS and CDR2 YFSETQ. The CDR3 spans 14 residues. CDR3 amino acids: CASAGLAGEDTQYF. For the CDR3, the DNA is TGCGCCAGCGCTGGACTAGCGGGAGAAGATACGCAGTATTTT.

There are many counts of this clonotype. The V and J genes are TRBV9 and TRBJ1-1; 9 bases map to TRBD1. Losses at the gene ends were 0 bases for V and 11 bases for J; bases not matched to a gene: 8. Looked up from germline, CDR1 is SGDLS and CDR2 is YYNGEE. CDR3 length equals 14 residues. CDR3 sequence reads: CASSVGLGDREAFF. CDR3 coding DNA: TGTGCCAGCAGCGTAGGCTTGGGGGACAGGGAGGCTTTCTTT.

This clonotype was counted ten times or more. This sequence joins TRBV29-1 and TRBJ2-3; 10 bases map to TRBD2. Germline CDR1 SQVTM, CDR2 ANQGSEA. The V segment lost 4 bases and the J segment 0 bases; nucleotides outside the gene matches: 7. This CDR3 region has 16 residues. The CDR3 nucleotides are TGCAGCGTTGCTGCTAGCGGGAGACCTAGCACAGATACGCAGTATTTT. Encoded protein: CSVAASGRPSTDTQYF.

This clonotype was recorded many times. V usage is TRBV5-1 and J usage is TRBJ1-4, with TRBD1 matching over 7 bases. V gave up 4 bases and J gave up 5 bases; unmatched junction bases: 11. In germline, CDR1 is SGHRS, CDR2 YFSETQ. The CDR3 is 16 amino acids. The CDR3 protein is CASSRRTGTENEKLFF. The CDR3 DNA reads as TGCGCCAGCAGCCGTCGAACCGGGACAGAGAATGAAAAACTGTTTTTT. Using reference TRBV5-1 and TRBJ1-4 for the parts outside the CDR3, the full variable domain is KAGVTQTPRYLIKTRGQQVTLSCSPISGHRSVSWYQQTPGQGLQFLFEYFSETQRNKGNFPGRFSGRQFSNSRSEMNVSTLELGDSALYLCASSRRTGTENEKLFFGSGTQLSVL.